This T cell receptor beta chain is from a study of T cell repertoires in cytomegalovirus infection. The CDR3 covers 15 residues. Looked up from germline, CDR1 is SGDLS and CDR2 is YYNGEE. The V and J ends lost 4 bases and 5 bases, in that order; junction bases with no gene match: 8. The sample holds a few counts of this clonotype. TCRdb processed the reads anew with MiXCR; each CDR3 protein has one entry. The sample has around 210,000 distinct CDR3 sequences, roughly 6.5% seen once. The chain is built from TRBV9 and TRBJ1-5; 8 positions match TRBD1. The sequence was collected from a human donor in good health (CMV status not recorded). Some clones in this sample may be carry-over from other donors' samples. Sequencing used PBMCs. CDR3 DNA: TGTGCCAGCAGCCCCCGACAGGGGCTGGATCAGCCCCAGCATTTT. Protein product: CASSPRQGLDQPQHF.